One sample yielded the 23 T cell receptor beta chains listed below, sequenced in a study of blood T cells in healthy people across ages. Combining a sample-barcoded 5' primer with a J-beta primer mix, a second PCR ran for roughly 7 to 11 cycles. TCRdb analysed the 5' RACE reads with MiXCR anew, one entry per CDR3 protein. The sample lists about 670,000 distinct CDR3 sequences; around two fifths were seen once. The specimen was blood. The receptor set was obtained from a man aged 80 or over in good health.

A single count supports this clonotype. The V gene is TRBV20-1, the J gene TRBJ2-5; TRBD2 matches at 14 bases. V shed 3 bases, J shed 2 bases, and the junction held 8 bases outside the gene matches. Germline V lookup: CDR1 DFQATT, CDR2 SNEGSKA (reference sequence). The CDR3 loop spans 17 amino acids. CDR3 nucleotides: TGCAGTGCTAGCCCGGGACTAGCGGGAGAAAAACAAGAGACCCAGTACTTC. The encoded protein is CSASPGLAGEKQETQYF.

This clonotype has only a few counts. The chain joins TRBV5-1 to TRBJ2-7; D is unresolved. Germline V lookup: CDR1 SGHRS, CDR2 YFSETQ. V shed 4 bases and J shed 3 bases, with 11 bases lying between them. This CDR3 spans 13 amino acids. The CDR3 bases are TGCGCCAGCAGCGTGGGCGGCAACTACGAGCAGTACTTC. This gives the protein CASSVGGNYEQYF.

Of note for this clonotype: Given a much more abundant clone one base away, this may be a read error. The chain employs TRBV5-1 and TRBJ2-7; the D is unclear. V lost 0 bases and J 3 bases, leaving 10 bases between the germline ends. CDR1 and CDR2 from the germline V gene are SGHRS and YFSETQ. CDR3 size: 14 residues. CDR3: CASSLVGVIYEQYF. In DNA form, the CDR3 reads TGCGCCAGCAGCTTGGTCGGAGTCATCTACGAGCAGTACTTC.

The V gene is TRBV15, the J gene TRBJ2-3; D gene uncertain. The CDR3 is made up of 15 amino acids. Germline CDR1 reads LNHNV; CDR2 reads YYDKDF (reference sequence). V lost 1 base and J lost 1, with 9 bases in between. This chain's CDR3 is CATSRGRMGTDTQYF. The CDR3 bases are TGTGCCACCAGCAGAGGACGGATGGGCACAGATACGCAGTATTTT.

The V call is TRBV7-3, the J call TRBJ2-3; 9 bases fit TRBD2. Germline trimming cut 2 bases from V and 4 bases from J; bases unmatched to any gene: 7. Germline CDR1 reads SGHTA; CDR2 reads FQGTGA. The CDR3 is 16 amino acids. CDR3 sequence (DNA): TGTGCCAGCAGCTTATATGCGGGAGGGCCCGCAGATACGCAGTATTTT. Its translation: CASSLYAGGPADTQYF.

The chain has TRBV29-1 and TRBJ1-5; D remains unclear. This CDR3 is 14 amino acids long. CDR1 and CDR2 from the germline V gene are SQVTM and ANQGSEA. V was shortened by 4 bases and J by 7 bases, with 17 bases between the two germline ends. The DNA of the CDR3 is TGCAGCGTTGCTATGGCCGGTGGGCAACAGCCCCAGCATTTT. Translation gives CSVAMAGGQQPQHF.

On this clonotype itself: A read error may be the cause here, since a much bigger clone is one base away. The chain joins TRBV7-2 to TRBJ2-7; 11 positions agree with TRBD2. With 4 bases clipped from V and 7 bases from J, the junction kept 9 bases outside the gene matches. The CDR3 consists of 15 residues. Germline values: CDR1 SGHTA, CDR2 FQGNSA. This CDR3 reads CASSSAGLAGHEQYF. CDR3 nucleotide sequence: TGTGCCAGCAGCTCCGCAGGACTAGCGGGCCATGAGCAGTACTTC.

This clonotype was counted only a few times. CDR3 protein: CSVRGRGGSHEQFF. In DNA, the CDR3 is TGCAGTGTCAGAGGGAGGGGCGGGAGCCATGAGCAGTTCTTC. This chain joins TRBV20-1 and TRBJ2-1; 7 bases match TRBD2. CDR3 size: 14 residues. Trimming at V came to 7 bases and at J to 8 bases, leaving 14 bases not matched to a gene. Germline V lookup: CDR1 DFQATT, CDR2 SNEGSKA (reference sequence).

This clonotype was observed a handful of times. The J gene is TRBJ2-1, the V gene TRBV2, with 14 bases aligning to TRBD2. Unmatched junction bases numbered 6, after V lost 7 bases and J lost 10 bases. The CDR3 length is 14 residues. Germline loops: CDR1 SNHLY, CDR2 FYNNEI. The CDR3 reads CASTRLAGGPEQFF. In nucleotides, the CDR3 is TGTGCCAGCACCAGACTAGCGGGGGGGCCGGAGCAGTTCTTC.

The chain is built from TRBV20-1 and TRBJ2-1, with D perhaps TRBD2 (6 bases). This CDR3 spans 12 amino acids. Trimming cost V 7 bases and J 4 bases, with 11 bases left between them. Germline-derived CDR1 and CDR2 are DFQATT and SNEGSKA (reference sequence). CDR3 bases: TGCAGTGTTTTCCGGGAGTACAATGAGCAGTTCTTC. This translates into CSVFREYNEQFF.

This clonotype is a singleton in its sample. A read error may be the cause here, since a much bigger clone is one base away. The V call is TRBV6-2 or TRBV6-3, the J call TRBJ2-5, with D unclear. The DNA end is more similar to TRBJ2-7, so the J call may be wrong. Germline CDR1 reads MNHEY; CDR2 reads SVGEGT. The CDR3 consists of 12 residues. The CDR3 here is CASRYFRYEQYF. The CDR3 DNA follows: TGTGCCAGCAGGTACTTCCGGTACGAGCAGTACTTC.

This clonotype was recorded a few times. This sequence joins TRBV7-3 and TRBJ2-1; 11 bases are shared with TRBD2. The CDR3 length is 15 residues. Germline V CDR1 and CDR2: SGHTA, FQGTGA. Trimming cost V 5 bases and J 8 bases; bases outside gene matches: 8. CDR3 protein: CASSPIAGGGYEQFF. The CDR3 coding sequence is TGTGCCAGCAGCCCAATAGCGGGAGGGGGGTATGAGCAGTTCTTC.

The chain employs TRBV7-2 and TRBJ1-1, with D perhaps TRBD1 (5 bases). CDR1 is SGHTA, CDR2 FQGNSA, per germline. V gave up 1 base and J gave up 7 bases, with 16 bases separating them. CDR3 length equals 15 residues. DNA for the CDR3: TGTGCCAGCAGCTTAGTGACAGCCTGGGGAGGTGAAGCTTTCTTT. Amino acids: CASSLVTAWGGEAFF.

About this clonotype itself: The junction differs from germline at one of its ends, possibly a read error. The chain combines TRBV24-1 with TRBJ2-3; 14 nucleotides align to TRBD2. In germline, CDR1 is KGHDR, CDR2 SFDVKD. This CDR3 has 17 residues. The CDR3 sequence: CVTSERTSGRSTDTQYF. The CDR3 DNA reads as TGTGTCACCAGTGAACGGACTAGCGGGAGGAGCACAGATACGCAGTATTTT.

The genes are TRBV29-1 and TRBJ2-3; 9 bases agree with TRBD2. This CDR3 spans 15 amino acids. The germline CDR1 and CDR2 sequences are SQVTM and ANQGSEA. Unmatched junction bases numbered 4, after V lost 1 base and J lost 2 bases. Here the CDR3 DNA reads TGCAGCGTTGAAGCGGCTAGCGGGAACACAGATACGCAGTATTTT. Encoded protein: CSVEAASGNTDTQYF.

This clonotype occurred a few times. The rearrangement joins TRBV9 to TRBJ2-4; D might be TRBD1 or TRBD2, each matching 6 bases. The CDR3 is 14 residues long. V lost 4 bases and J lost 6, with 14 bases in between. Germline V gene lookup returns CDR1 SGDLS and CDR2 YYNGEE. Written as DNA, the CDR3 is TGTGCCAGCAGCCCCGGGGGACAATCAAACATTCAGTACTTC. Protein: CASSPGGQSNIQYF. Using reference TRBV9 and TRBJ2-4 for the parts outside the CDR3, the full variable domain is DSGVTQTPKHLITATGQRVTLRCSPRSGDLSVYWYQQSLDQGLQFLIQYYNGEERAKGNILERFSAQQFPDLHSELNLSSLELGDSALYFCASSPGGQSNIQYFGAGTRLSVL.

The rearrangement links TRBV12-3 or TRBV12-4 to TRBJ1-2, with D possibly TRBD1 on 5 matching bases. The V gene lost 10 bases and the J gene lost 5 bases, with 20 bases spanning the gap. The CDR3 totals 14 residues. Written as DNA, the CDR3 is TGTGCCACTACCCCCAGGGACGGATCTTATGGCTACACCTTC. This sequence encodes CATTPRDGSYGYTF.

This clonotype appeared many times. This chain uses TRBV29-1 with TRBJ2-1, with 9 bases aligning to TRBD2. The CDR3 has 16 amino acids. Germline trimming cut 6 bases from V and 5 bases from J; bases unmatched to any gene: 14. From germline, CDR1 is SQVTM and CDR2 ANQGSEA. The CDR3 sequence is CSVTLRREGLDNEQFF. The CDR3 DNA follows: TGCAGCGTAACTTTAAGGCGGGAGGGCCTAGACAATGAGCAGTTCTTC.

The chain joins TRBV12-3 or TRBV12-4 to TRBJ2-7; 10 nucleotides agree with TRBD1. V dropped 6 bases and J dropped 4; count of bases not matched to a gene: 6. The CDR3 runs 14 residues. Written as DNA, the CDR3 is TGTGCCAGCAGGAGGGGACAGGGGAGGTACGAGCAGTACTTC. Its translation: CASRRGQGRYEQYF.

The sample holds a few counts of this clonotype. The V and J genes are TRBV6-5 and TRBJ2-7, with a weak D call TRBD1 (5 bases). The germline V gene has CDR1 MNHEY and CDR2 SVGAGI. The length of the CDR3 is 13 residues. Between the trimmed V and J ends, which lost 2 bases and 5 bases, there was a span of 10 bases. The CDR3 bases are TGTGCCAGCAGTTACAGGGGTTTTGACGAGCAGTACTTC. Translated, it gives CASSYRGFDEQYF.

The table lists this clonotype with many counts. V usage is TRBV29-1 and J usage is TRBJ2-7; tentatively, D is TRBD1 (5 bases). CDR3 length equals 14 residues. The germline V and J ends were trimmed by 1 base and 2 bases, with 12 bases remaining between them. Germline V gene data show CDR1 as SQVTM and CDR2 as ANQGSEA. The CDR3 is CSVEGGGQPYEQYF. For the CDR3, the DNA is TGCAGCGTTGAAGGGGGCGGCCAACCCTACGAGCAGTACTTC.

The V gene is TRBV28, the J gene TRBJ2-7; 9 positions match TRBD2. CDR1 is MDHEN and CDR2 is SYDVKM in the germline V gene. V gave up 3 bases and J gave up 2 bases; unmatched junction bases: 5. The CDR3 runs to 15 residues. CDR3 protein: CASSFEREDPYEQYF. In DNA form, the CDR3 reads TGTGCCAGCAGTTTTGAGCGGGAGGACCCCTACGAGCAGTACTTC.

The CDR3 DNA is TGTGCCATCAGTGAGTCCGGGGTTGGATACAATGAGCAGTTCTTC. It yields the protein CAISESGVGYNEQFF. J is TRBJ2-1 and V is TRBV10-3; tentative D call: TRBD2 (5 bases). V was clipped by 0 bases and J by 4 bases, with 10 bases between them. The CDR3 consists of 15 residues. Germline CDR1 and CDR2: ENHRY and SYGVKD.